The sequence of this TCR beta chain was determined in a study of cytomegalovirus exposure and HLA in healthy donors. PCR amplification relied on 60 Vbeta primers (plus 13 Jbeta primers). This table comes from immunoSEQ multiplex PCR, and its TCRdb copy is limited to in-frame clones, with some not included. The sample totals around 210,000 clones. The germline V gene encodes CDR1 SGHRS and CDR2 YFSETQ. V lost 4 bases to trimming and J lost 5 bases, with 22 bases between them. The CDR3 spans 16 residues. This sequence was found in a woman aged 30 to 39 in good health and CMV-seropositive. V and J are TRBV5-1 and TRBJ2-7; D perhaps matches TRBD1 (8 bases). Material: PBMCs. The CDR3 region has the DNA TGCGCCAGCAGCGGTGGTGGACAGGGAGGGAGTGACGAGCAGTACTTC. It translates to CASSGGGQGGSDEQYF.